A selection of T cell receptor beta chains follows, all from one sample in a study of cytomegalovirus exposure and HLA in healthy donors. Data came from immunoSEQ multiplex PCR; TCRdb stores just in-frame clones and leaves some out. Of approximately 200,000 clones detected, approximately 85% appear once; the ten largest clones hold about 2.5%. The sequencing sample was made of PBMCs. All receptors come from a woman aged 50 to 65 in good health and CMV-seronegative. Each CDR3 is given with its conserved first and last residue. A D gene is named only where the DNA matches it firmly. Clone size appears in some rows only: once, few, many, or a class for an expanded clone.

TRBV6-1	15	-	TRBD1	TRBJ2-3	CASSEFRGRTDTQYF	TGTGCCAGCAGTGAATTCAGGGGGCGGACAGATACGCAGTATTTT
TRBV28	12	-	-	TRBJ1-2	CASSTPSFGYTF	TGTGCCAGCAGCACACCATCCTTTGGCTACACCTTC
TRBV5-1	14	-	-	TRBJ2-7	CASSLRTGAYEQYF	TGCGCCAGCAGCTTGCGAACGGGAGCATACGAGCAGTACTTC
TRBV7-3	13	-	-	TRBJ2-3	CASSSSPGDTQYF	TGTGCCAGCAGCTCGTCCCCGGGAGATACGCAGTATTTT
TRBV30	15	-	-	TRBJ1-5	CAWRASGSGDQPQHF	TGTGCCTGGAGGGCCTCGGGGTCGGGAGATCAGCCCCAGCATTTT
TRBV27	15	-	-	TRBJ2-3	CASSPEVFYTDTQYF	TGTGCCAGCAGTCCCGAGGTTTTTTACACAGATACGCAGTATTTT
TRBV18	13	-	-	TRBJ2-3	CASSPPVTDTQYF	TGTGCCAGCTCACCACCTGTAACAGATACGCAGTATTTT
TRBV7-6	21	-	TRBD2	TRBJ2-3	CASSLEYAGGLAGPATDTQYF	TGTGCCAGCAGCTTAGAATACGCCGGGGGACTAGCGGGGCCCGCCACAGATACGCAGTATTTT
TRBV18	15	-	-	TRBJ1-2	CASSPNSGQNYGYTF	TGTGCCAGCTCACCAAATTCCGGACAGAACTATGGCTACACCTTC
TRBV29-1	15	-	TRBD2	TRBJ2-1	CSVGNSGSSYNEQFF	TGCAGCGTTGGGAATAGCGGGAGCTCCTACAATGAGCAGTTCTTC
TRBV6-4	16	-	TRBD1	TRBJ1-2	CASSGFNGTGLYGYTF	TGTGCCAGCAGTGGTTTTAACGGGACAGGGCTATATGGCTACACCTTC
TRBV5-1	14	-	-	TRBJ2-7	CASSYTQGSYEQYF	TGCGCCAGCAGCTACACTCAGGGCTCCTACGAGCAGTACTTC
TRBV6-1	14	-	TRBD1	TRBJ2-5	CASTYTGDGETQYF	TGTGCCAGCACTTATACAGGGGACGGGGAGACCCAGTACTTC
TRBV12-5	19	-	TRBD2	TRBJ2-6	CASGLWEGTARRGANVLTF	TGTGCTAGTGGTTTGTGGGAGGGGACCGCCAGACGTGGGGCCAACGTCCTGACTTTC
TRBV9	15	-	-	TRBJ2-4	CGGSSVVIAKNIQYF	TGTGGGGGATCTAGCGTAGTCATAGCCAAAAACATTCAGTACTTC
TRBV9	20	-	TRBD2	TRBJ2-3	CASSTRATAEFLAGTDTQYF	TGTGCCAGCAGCACGCGAGCGACCGCAGAATTTCTAGCGGGCACAGATACGCAGTATTTT
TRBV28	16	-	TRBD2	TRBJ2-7	CASSPLGSGFSYEQYF	TGTGCCAGCAGCCCCCTGGGTAGCGGGTTCTCCTACGAGCAGTACTTC
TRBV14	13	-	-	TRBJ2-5	CASSQDPRETQYF	TGTGCCAGCAGCCAAGACCCCCGGGAGACCCAGTACTTC
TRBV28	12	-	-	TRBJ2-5	CASSRPSWTQYF	TGTGCCAGCTCGCGTCCGTCGTGGACCCAGTACTTC
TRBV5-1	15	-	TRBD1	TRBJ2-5	CASSPWQGAGETQYF	TGCGCCAGCAGCCCCTGGCAGGGGGCCGGGGAGACCCAGTACTTC
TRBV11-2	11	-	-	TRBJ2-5	CASSIQETQYF	TGTGCCAGCAGCATACAAGAGACCCAGTACTTC
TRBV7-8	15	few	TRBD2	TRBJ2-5	CASSLPRAGVETQYF	TGTGCCAGCAGCCTTCCGAGAGCGGGAGTAGAGACCCAGTACTTC
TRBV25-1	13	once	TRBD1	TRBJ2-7	CASSSGQVHEQYF	TGTGCCAGCAGTTCCGGACAGGTGCACGAGCAGTACTTC
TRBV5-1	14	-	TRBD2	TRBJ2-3	CASSWGDYTDTQYF	TGCGCCAGCAGCTGGGGGGACTACACAGATACGCAGTATTTT
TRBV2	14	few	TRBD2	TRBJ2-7	CASSDLLAGTEQYF	TGTGCCAGCAGTGACCTGCTAGCGGGAACGGAGCAGTACTTC
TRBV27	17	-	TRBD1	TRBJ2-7	CASRSNRGWLLSYEQYF	TGTGCCAGCAGATCTAACAGGGGGTGGTTATTATCCTACGAGCAGTACTTC
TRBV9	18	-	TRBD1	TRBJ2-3	CASSVGDREGGSTDTQYF	TGTGCCAGCAGCGTAGGGGACAGGGAAGGGGGAAGCACAGATACGCAGTATTTT
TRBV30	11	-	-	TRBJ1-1	CAWREGTEAFF	TGTGCCTGGAGAGAGGGCACTGAAGCTTTCTTT
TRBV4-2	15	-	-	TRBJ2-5	CASSQGSGLTETQYF	TGTGCCAGCAGCCAAGGGAGTGGACTCACAGAGACCCAGTACTTC
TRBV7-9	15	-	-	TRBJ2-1	CASSLVQRRINEQFF	TGTGCCAGCAGCTTAGTTCAGCGGAGGATCAATGAGCAGTTCTTC
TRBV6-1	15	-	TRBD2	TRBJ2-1	CASNGRPAGNNEQFF	TGTGCCAGCAACGGGAGGCCAGCGGGTAACAATGAGCAGTTCTTC
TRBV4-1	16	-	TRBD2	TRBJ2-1	CASSQVLAGVRNEQFF	TGCGCCAGCAGCCAAGTACTAGCGGGGGTTCGCAATGAGCAGTTCTTC
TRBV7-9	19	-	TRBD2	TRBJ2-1	CASSPGLAGGWALRVEQFF	TGTGCCAGCAGCCCCGGACTAGCGGGAGGGTGGGCCCTAAGGGTTGAGCAGTTCTTC
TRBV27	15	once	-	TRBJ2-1	CASTWTTSFYNEQFF	TGTGCCAGCACCTGGACAACGAGCTTCTACAATGAGCAGTTCTTC
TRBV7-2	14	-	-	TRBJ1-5	CASSVGFSGEPQHF	TGTGCCAGCAGCGTAGGGTTCTCGGGGGAGCCCCAGCATTTT
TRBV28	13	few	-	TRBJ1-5	CASSGQTNQPQHF	TGTGCCAGCAGTGGACAGACCAATCAGCCCCAGCATTTT
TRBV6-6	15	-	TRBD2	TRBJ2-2	CASNGRGRNTGELFF	TGTGCCAGCAACGGGAGGGGCCGTAACACCGGGGAGCTGTTTTTT
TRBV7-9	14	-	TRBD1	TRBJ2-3	CSSSLRGRVDTQYF	TGTTCCAGCAGCTTAAGGGGGCGCGTAGATACGCAGTATTTT
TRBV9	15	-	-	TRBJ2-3	CASSVGAGSADTQYF	TGTGCCAGCAGCGTAGGGGCAGGGTCCGCAGATACGCAGTATTTT
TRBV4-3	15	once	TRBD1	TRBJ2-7	CASSQDAGGLYEQYF	TGCGCCAGCAGCCAAGACGCAGGGGGCCTCTACGAGCAGTACTTC
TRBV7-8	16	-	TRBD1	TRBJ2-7	CASSLGSRTGGYEQYF	TGTGCCAGCAGCTTAGGCTCCCGGACAGGGGGCTACGAGCAGTACTTC
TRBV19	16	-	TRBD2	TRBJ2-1	CASSSGLAGGLGEQFF	TGTGCCAGTAGTTCCGGACTAGCGGGAGGCTTGGGTGAGCAGTTCTTC
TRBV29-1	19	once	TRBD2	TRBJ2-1	CSVPTTRTLAVASYNEQFF	TGCAGCGTTCCGACAACAAGGACACTAGCGGTCGCCTCCTACAATGAGCAGTTCTTC
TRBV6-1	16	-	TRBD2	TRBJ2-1	CASSGQLAGSYNEQFF	TGTGCCAGCAGTGGCCAACTAGCGGGTTCCTACAATGAGCAGTTCTTC
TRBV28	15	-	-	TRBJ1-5	CASSRGGYSNQPQHF	TGTGCCAGCAGTCGCGGGGGGTATAGCAATCAGCCCCAGCATTTT
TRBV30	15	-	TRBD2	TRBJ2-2	CAWRVLAASTGELFF	TGTGCCTGGCGTGTTCTAGCGGCTTCCACCGGGGAGCTGTTTTTC
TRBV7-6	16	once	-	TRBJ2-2	CASSPVGSENTGELFF	TGTGCCAGCAGCCCCGTGGGTAGCGAGAACACCGGGGAGCTGTTTTTT
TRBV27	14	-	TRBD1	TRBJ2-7	CASSPRTGNYEQYF	TGTGCCAGCAGTCCGAGGACAGGTAACTACGAGCAGTACTTC
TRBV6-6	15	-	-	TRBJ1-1	CASSYSIAVNTEAFF	TGTGCCAGCAGTTACTCGATTGCAGTGAACACTGAAGCTTTCTTT
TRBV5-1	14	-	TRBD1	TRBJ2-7	CASSRDRAQGEQYF	TGCGCCAGCAGCCGCGACAGGGCCCAGGGCGAGCAGTACTTC
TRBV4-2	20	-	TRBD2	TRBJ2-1	CASSQDGPGLAGDGSNEQFF	TGTGCCAGCAGCCAGGATGGGCCGGGACTAGCGGGAGATGGGAGCAATGAGCAGTTCTTC